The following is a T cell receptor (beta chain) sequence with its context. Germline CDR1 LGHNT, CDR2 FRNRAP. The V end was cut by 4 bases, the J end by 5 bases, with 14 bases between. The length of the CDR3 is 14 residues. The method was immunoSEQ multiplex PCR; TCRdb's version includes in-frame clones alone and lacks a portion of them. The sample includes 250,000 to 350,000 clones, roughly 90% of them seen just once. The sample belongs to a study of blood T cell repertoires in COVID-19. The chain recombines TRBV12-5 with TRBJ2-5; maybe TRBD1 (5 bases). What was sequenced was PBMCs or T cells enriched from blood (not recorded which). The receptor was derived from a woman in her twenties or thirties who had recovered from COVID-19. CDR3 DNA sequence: TGTGCTAGTGGTTGGGCAGGGTTTCCCGAGACCCAGTACTTC. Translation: CASGWAGFPETQYF.